The 6 T cell receptor beta chains below were found in one sample sequenced in a study of OX40 agonist ivuxolimab in advanced cancers. The repertoire was sequenced with immunoSEQ multiplex PCR; TCRdb's copy has only in-frame clones and lacks some. In the table there are 35,000 to 50,000 clones, approximately 90% of which are singletons. Source: CD4+ or CD8+ T cells sorted from blood, taken in a trial of the OX40 agonist ivuxolimab. The receptors originated from an adult with an advanced solid tumor such as melanoma, head and neck, liver or kidney cancer.

This chain connects TRBV7-9 to TRBJ1-1; TRBD1 matches 9 bases. This CDR3 is built from 14 residues. Germline CDR1 is SEHNR and CDR2 is FQNEAQ (reference sequence). Trimming took 3 bases from V and 3 from J; bases not matched to a gene: 2. The CDR3 loop reads CASSFRDRDTEAFF. The CDR3 DNA sequence: TGTGCCAGCAGCTTCCGGGACAGGGACACTGAAGCTTTCTTT.

The V gene is TRBV6-6, the J gene TRBJ2-7, with 8 bases identical to TRBD1. The CDR3 covers 11 residues. Per the germline V gene, CDR1 is MNHNY and CDR2 is SVGAGI (reference sequence). CDR3 sequence reads: CAGQGPYEQYF. The CDR3 bases are TGTGCTGGACAGGGCCCCTACGAGCAGTACTTC.

The CDR3 region is CASSFDIQETQYF. CDR3 bases: TGTGCCAGCAGTTTCGACATCCAAGAGACCCAGTACTTC. The V gene is TRBV28, the J gene TRBJ2-5, with D unclear. The germline gives CDR1 MDHEN, CDR2 SYDVKM. The CDR3 has 13 amino acids. V lost 3 bases and J 1 base, leaving 6 bases between the germline ends.

The chain has TRBV4-1 and TRBJ2-7; D may be TRBD2 (5 bases). This CDR3 region has 15 residues. V lost 0 bases and J lost 3, with 12 bases in between. Germline V gene lookup returns CDR1 MGHRA and CDR2 YSYEKL. CDR3: CASSQELVVSYEQYF. CDR3 sequence (DNA): TGCGCCAGCAGCCAAGAACTAGTTGTCAGCTACGAGCAGTACTTC.

This chain joins TRBV7-6 and TRBJ1-2; D uncertain. V was shortened by 1 base and J by 8 bases, with 8 bases between the two germline ends. CDR1 and CDR2 from the germline V gene are SGHVS and FNYEAQ. The CDR3 sequence is 12 residues long. The CDR3 loop is CASSLEGGGYTF. CDR3 bases: TGTGCCAGCAGCTTAGAAGGAGGAGGCTACACCTTC.

The genes are TRBV6-1 and TRBJ2-7; D is ambiguous. The CDR3 sequence is 14 residues long. Germline V gene data show CDR1 as MNHNS and CDR2 as SASEGT. V was trimmed by 0 bases and J by 3 bases, leaving 9 bases between them. CDR3: CASSEALRGYEQYF. Here the CDR3 DNA reads TGTGCCAGCAGTGAAGCGCTTCGAGGCTACGAGCAGTACTTC.